This TCR beta chain emerged from a study of early T cells in non-severe SARS-CoV-2 infection. Study as a whole: Unpaired chains resulted from sequencing bulk RNA of unsorted whole blood.

Attachment of unique molecular identifiers to individual cDNA molecules was performed. One entry per CDR3 protein results from TCRdb running MiXCR on the 5' RACE reads. Of 35,000 to 45,000 distinct CDR3 sequences listed, roughly 9.9% are singletons. This clonotype was recorded at least ten times. Its antigen is currently unknown. The CDR3 totals 13 residues. V dropped 6 bases and J dropped 2 bases, with 5 bases sitting between them. The germline V gene has CDR1 SGHAT and CDR2 FQNNGV. Study findings and constraints: VDJdb-based annotation leaned toward anti-spike CD8 responses and missed private and CD4 specificities.

The chain couples TRBV11-2 to TRBJ2-6, with unresolved D. The sequence derives from an adult who was a healthcare worker with PCR-confirmed SARS-CoV-2 infection or an uninfected control (not recorded which). Sequenced sample: whole blood. This CDR3 reads CASRTAGANVLTF. The CDR3 DNA reads TGTGCCAGCAGGACGGCTGGGGCCAACGTCCTGACTTTC.